This T cell receptor beta chain originates from a study of regulatory T cells in long-lasting Graves disease. Researchers made TCR beta libraries by using iRepertoire HTBI primers and running Arm-PCR on CDR3 regions. TCRdb passed the multiplex PCR reads through MiXCR, listing each CDR3 protein once. In the table there are fewer than 450,000 distinct CDR3 sequences, roughly a quarter of which are singletons. The ends lost 3 bases at V and 0 bases at J; junction bases unmatched: 7. Germline CDR1 is MDHEN and CDR2 is SYDVKM. CDR3 length: 17 amino acids. In its sample, this clonotype was seen many times. The target antigen is unknown. Whole-study findings and limits: The persistent group shared 3,000 or so public clonotypes, more than the roughly 970 shared by new patients. Persistent cases of Graves' showed reduced TCR diversity relative to newly diagnosed patients. TRBV28, TRBJ1-2 and TRBJ2-5 were favored in persistent disease.

The time point here: persistent/refractory GD, antithyroid drugs over 5 years with positive TRAb. The TCR library was made from RNA extracted from PBMCs. American Thyroid Association guidelines defined Graves' disease diagnosis. V gene TRBV28 combines with J gene TRBJ1-2; 10 bases match TRBD1. This sequence originates from a female donor with Graves disease. Material: peripheral blood mononuclear cells (PBMCs), obtained when the disease was refractory, from a patient treated with antithyroid drugs. The CDR3 protein is CASSFPGQGYSNYGYTF. The CDR3 DNA follows: TGTGCCAGCAGTTTTCCGGGACAGGGGTACTCTAACTATGGCTACACCTTC.